This T cell receptor beta chain was retrieved from a study of metastatic and nonmetastatic thyroid tumors. The overall study: Comparison of repertoires was carried out across blood and tumor or nodule tissue from malignant and benign thyroid patients.

Original methodology: Construction of a distant-metastasis classifier for papillary thyroid cancer relied on CDR3 differences across clinicopathological groups. TCRdb re-analyzed the PCR reads using MiXCR. TCRdb's processing, not the authors', yielded these V and J calls. The repertoire holds some 20,000 clones, with more than 20% as singletons. With respect to this clone: No antigen is known for it.

Until they underwent thyroid surgery, no patient had received any treatment. General study findings and limits: Versus benign nodules, malignant thyroid tumors reportedly had significantly higher TCR beta diversity, in blood and tumor.

The CDR3 sequence is 18 residues long. CDR1 SGHAT and CDR2 FQNNGV come from the germline V gene. With 5 bases removed from V and 1 base from J, the gap between germline ends came to 21 bases. V and J are TRBV11-2 and TRBJ2-1, with TRBD1 as a possible D gene (6 bases). The material sequenced was blood. The receptor was derived from a male donor with papillary thyroid cancer or a benign thyroid nodule (not recorded which). Some clones in this sample may be carry-over from other donors' samples. DNA of the CDR3: TGTGCCAGCAGCCAGGGGCTATCGGGGACCCTTTCCTACAATGAGCAGTTCTTC. It encodes CASSQGLSGTLSYNEQFF.